The 13 T cell receptor beta chains below were found in one sample sequenced in a study of blood T cell repertoires in COVID-19 (dated by TCRdb to 2020 to 2022). Libraries came from the immunoSEQ multiplex PCR assay. TCRdb stores this immuneACCESS table with in-frame sequences only. Part of the clones is absent; in the studies checked, under half of the shortfall reflects unresolved V genes, and no reason is known for the rest. The sample table records hundreds of thousands of clones; roughly 89% of these occur just once. The biggest ten clones account for approximately 5% of the sample. The source material was PBMCs or T cells enriched from blood (not recorded which). The receptors come from a man aged 60-69 years who had recovered from COVID-19.

This clone was picked up one time. The chain joins TRBV12-5 to TRBJ2-1; D gene unclear. CDR3 length equals 14 residues. Germline V gene data show CDR1 as LGHNT and CDR2 as FRNRAP. The V and J ends lost 3 bases and 6 bases respectively, with 12 bases between them. CDR3 residues: CASGLSLGSNEQFF. CDR3 DNA sequence: TGTGCTAGTGGTTTAAGTCTTGGCTCCAATGAGCAGTTCTTC.

The CDR3 is CASSVVGSTQETQYF. The CDR3 nucleotides read TGTGCCAGCAGCGTAGTCGGGAGTACCCAAGAGACCCAGTACTTC. V and J are TRBV9 and TRBJ2-5; weak D call: TRBD2 (6 bases). Looked up from germline, CDR1 is SGDLS and CDR2 is YYNGEE. Deletions cut 0 bases from V and 1 base from J, with 10 bases between. There are 15 residues in the CDR3.

This rearrangement joins TRBV28 to TRBJ1-2; weak D call: TRBD1 (6 bases). The germline gives CDR1 MDHEN, CDR2 SYDVKM. The CDR3 is 14 residues long. Trimming shortened V by 7 bases and J by 1 base, and 13 bases separated the two germline ends. This CDR3 is CASTQGPNNYGYTF. The CDR3 nucleotides read TGTGCCAGCACTCAGGGGCCTAATAACTATGGCTACACCTTC.

The V and J genes are TRBV7-6 and TRBJ2-5, with TRBD2 identical over 7 bases. Germline lookup yields CDR1 SGHVS and CDR2 FNYEAQ. The ends lost 0 bases at V and 3 bases at J; junction bases unmatched: 4. The CDR3 runs to 15 residues. The CDR3 DNA sequence: TGTGCCAGCAGCTTAGCCCCAGGGAGGGAAGAGACCCAGTACTTC. It is translated as CASSLAPGREETQYF.

The chain couples TRBV7-2 to TRBJ2-5; D is uncertain. There are 13 residues in the CDR3. Trimming shortened V by 2 bases and J by 7 bases, and 11 bases separated the two germline ends. CDR1 is SGHTA and CDR2 is FQGNSA in the germline V gene. DNA of the CDR3: TGTGCCAGCAGCTTATCGGAGATGTCGACCCAGTACTTC. Protein product: CASSLSEMSTQYF.

This clone was observed a handful of times. This chain connects TRBV4-2 to TRBJ2-3, with 11 bases matching TRBD1. J was trimmed by 5 bases and V by 3 bases; bases with no gene match: 7. Germline loops: CDR1 LGHNA, CDR2 YNFKEQ. There are 16 residues in the CDR3. The CDR3 DNA sequence: TGTGCCAGCAGCCACGTTGGACAGGGGGCTGGAGATACGCAGTATTTT. This sequence encodes CASSHVGQGAGDTQYF.

This rearrangement joins TRBV13 to TRBJ2-1, with 13 bases aligning to TRBD2. Germline V gene lookup returns CDR1 PRHDT and CDR2 FYEKMQ (reference sequence). The CDR3 spans 17 residues. The J segment lost 7 bases and the V segment lost 5 bases, leaving 11 bases of the junction unmatched. Written as DNA, the CDR3 is TGTGCCAGCAGCCCCGGACTAGCGGGAGATGTGGGAAATGAGCAGTTCTTC. Its translation is CASSPGLAGDVGNEQFF.

Only a few counts were recorded for this clone. J is TRBJ1-2 and V is TRBV15, with 7 nucleotides matching TRBD1. Germline values: CDR1 LNHNV, CDR2 YYDKDF (reference sequence). The V gene end was trimmed by 0 bases and the J gene end by 7 bases; junction bases not matched to a gene: 8. This CDR3 region has 15 residues. The CDR3 DNA follows: TGTGCCACCAGCAGAGACCTGACAGGGCGGTCTGGCTACACCTTC. As protein: CATSRDLTGRSGYTF.

The rearrangement uses TRBV28 and TRBJ2-1, with D perhaps matching TRBD1 (5 bases). Germline CDR1 and CDR2: MDHEN and SYDVKM. This CDR3 has 16 amino acids. V lost 3 bases and J lost 2, with 14 bases in between. CDR3 residues: CASSLLGQGTYNEQFF. The CDR3 region has the DNA TGTGCCAGCAGTTTGCTCGGTCAGGGAACCTACAATGAGCAGTTCTTC.

The genes are TRBV7-3 and TRBJ2-1; D uncertain. V shed 2 bases and J shed 0 bases, with 8 bases lying between them. Looked up from germline, CDR1 is SGHTA and CDR2 is FQGTGA. CDR3 length equals 15 residues. CDR3 sequence: CASSLSSSSYNEQFF. The CDR3, as DNA: TGTGCCAGCAGCTTATCATCGAGCTCCTACAATGAGCAGTTCTTC.

The chain couples TRBV2 to TRBJ2-5; weak D call: TRBD2 (5 bases). The CDR3 is 14 residues long. Germline CDR1 reads SNHLY; CDR2 reads FYNNEI. V lost 5 bases, J lost 4 bases, and 14 bases lay in between. In DNA, the CDR3 is TGTGCCAGCAGTTATTACGGACGGGGAGAGACCCAGTACTTC. Residues: CASSYYGRGETQYF.

This clone was observed once. The chain employs TRBV20-1 and TRBJ2-5; D possibly corresponds to TRBD1 (6 bases). The CDR3 totals 12 residues. Trimming removed 3 bases from V and 2 bases from J, with 7 bases in between. CDR1 and CDR2 (germline): DFQATT, SNEGSKA (reference sequence). CDR3 DNA: TGCAGTGCTAGTACAGGGCAAGAGACCCAGTACTTC. Translated: CSASTGQETQYF.

The J gene is TRBJ1-4, the V gene TRBV5-1; 8 bases fit TRBD1. The J segment lost 8 bases and the V segment lost 4 bases, leaving 7 bases of the junction unmatched. CDR3 size: 14 residues. Germline CDR1 is SGHRS and CDR2 is YFSETQ. The CDR3, as DNA: TGCGCCAGCAGCCCTGTGGCAGGGGGCGAAAAACTGTTTTTT. Translation: CASSPVAGGEKLFF.